Listed below are T cell receptor beta chains from one sample, sequenced in a study of blood T cell repertoires in COVID-19. TCRdb keeps only in-frame clones here, not all; method: immunoSEQ multiplex PCR. The sample shows 300,000 to 400,000 clones, 80% to 90% of them seen only once. Specimen: PBMCs or T cells enriched from blood (not recorded which). Receptors were obtained from a woman between 40 and 50 years old with acute COVID-19. Each CDR3 is given with its conserved first and last residue. A D gene is named only where the DNA matches it firmly. A clone size is listed for some rows: how often the clone was seen (once, few, many), or a class if it is expanded.

V	size	J	D	CDR3	DNA
TRBV3-1/TRBV3-2	once	TRBJ2-3	TRBD2	CASSSAGGYSTDTQYF	TGTGCCAGCTCGTCCGCGGGAGGATATAGCACAGATACGCAGTATTTT
TRBV3-1/TRBV3-2	-	TRBJ2-7	TRBD1	CASYSPSGTGVAEQYF	TGTGCCAGCTACTCTCCTTCGGGGACAGGGGTAGCCGAGCAGTACTTC
TRBV7-9	-	TRBJ1-1	-	CASSLEEGSTEAFF	TGTGCCAGCAGCTTAGAGGAGGGGAGCACTGAAGCTTTCTTT
TRBV11-2	-	TRBJ2-3	TRBD2	CASSLSPAGVSDTQYF	TGTGCCAGCAGCTTAAGTCCAGCGGGAGTCTCAGATACGCAGTATTTT
TRBV5-1	-	TRBJ1-5	-	CASSLGYGNQPQHF	TGCGCCAGCAGCTTGGGGTACGGGAATCAGCCCCAGCATTTT
TRBV5-6	-	TRBJ1-4	-	CASSLAGRDEKLFF	TGTGCCAGCAGCTTGGCGGGAAGAGATGAAAAACTGTTTTTT
TRBV11-2	-	TRBJ2-1	-	CASSSVRGKSEQFF	TGTGCCAGCAGCTCTGTTAGGGGGAAAAGTGAGCAGTTCTTC
TRBV7-9	-	TRBJ2-7	TRBD1	CASSSAIPGQGVYEQYF	TGTGCCAGCAGCTCCGCTATCCCAGGGCAGGGGGTCTACGAGCAGTACTTC
TRBV19	-	TRBJ2-2	TRBD2	CASSSPSGSYSGELFF	TGTGCCAGTAGTTCACCTAGCGGGAGTTATAGCGGGGAGCTGTTTTTT
TRBV10-3	-	TRBJ2-1	TRBD2	CAISGSSGGSLVFGNEQFF	TGTGCCATCAGTGGGTCGAGCGGGGGGTCTTTAGTGTTTGGAAATGAGCAGTTCTTC
TRBV19	few	TRBJ1-2	-	CASSISWGGRDYGYTF	TGTGCCAGTAGTATCAGCTGGGGGGGGCGAGACTATGGCTACACCTTC
TRBV4-2	-	TRBJ2-7	-	CASSQLGTVYEQYF	TGTGCCAGCAGCCAACTCGGAACAGTCTACGAGCAGTACTTC
TRBV14	-	TRBJ2-1	-	CASSQAFRHNEQFF	TGTGCCAGCAGCCAAGCATTCAGGCACAATGAGCAGTTCTTC
TRBV2	-	TRBJ1-1	TRBD1	CASSPRTGGQWTEAFF	TGTGCCAGCAGCCCTCGGACAGGCGGTCAATGGACTGAAGCTTTCTTT
TRBV5-1	-	TRBJ2-7	TRBD1	CASSPGQGSTYEQYF	TGCGCCAGCAGCCCGGGACAGGGGTCGACCTACGAGCAGTACTTC
TRBV5-1	-	TRBJ1-2	-	CASSLVQLYGYTF	TGCGCCAGCAGCTTGGTACAGCTCTATGGCTACACCTTC
TRBV20-1	-	TRBJ1-4	-	CSASYRANEKLFF	TGCAGTGCTAGTTACAGGGCTAATGAAAAACTGTTTTTT
TRBV7-9	-	TRBJ2-7	TRBD2	CASSFSFLAGHHEQYF	TGTGCCAGCAGCTTTTCTTTTTTAGCGGGACACCACGAGCAGTACTTC
TRBV7-9	-	TRBJ1-2	TRBD1	CASSTRTGYGYTF	TGTGCCAGCAGCACCCGGACAGGGTATGGCTACACCTTC
TRBV3-1/TRBV3-2	once	TRBJ1-2	-	CASSPRENYGYTF	TGTGCCAGCAGCCCACGAGAAAACTATGGCTACACCTTC
TRBV5-4	-	TRBJ2-2	-	CASSFPDGDTGELFF	TGTGCCAGCAGCTTTCCGGACGGGGACACCGGGGAGCTGTTTTTT
TRBV27	once	TRBJ2-3	-	CASSGLAQGSKGYF	TGTGCCAGCAGTGGGTTAGCACAGGGATCTAAGGGGTATTTT
TRBV19	-	TRBJ1-3	-	CASIPDRFSGNTIYF	TGTGCCAGTATCCCCGACAGGTTCTCTGGAAACACCATATATTTT
TRBV6-5	once	TRBJ2-5	-	CASSYSTAGETQYF	TGTGCCAGCAGTTACTCGACTGCGGGAGAGACCCAGTACTTC
TRBV15	-	TRBJ2-3	TRBD2	CATSTRRSGSSPNTQYF	TGTGCCACCAGCACCCGTCGAAGCGGGAGTTCCCCCAATACGCAGTATTTT
TRBV6-5	-	TRBJ2-5	-	CASRGGSGNQETQYF	TGTGCCAGCAGGGGTGGTAGCGGCAACCAAGAGACCCAGTACTTC
TRBV7-8	-	TRBJ2-2	-	CASSQTNRDPTGELFF	TGTGCCAGCAGCCAGACGAACAGGGACCCCACCGGGGAGCTGTTTTTT
TRBV28	-	TRBJ2-1	TRBD1	CASSGDSDVQFF	TGTGCCAGCAGTGGGGACAGCGATGTCCAGTTCTTC
TRBV27	once	TRBJ2-5	TRBD2	CASSGLAGGLGETQYF	TGTGCCAGCAGCGGACTAGCGGGAGGCCTTGGAGAGACCCAGTACTTC
TRBV7-9	-	TRBJ1-1	-	CASSLSGDTEAFF	TGTGCCAGCAGCCTCTCGGGGGACACTGAAGCTTTCTTT
TRBV6-1	-	TRBJ1-2	-	CASSPAGEYGYTF	TGTGCCAGCAGTCCCGCAGGGGAGTATGGCTACACCTTC
TRBV19	once	TRBJ2-5	-	CASSIDGSIAAQYF	TGTGCCAGTAGTATAGATGGGTCGATTGCGGCCCAGTACTTC
TRBV2	few	TRBJ1-1	-	CASMAGLNTEAFF	TGTGCCAGCATGGCGGGGTTGAACACTGAAGCTTTCTTT
TRBV28	-	TRBJ2-1	TRBD2	CASSKPGLGTNEQFF	TGTGCCAGCAGTAAACCGGGACTAGGGACTAATGAGCAGTTCTTC